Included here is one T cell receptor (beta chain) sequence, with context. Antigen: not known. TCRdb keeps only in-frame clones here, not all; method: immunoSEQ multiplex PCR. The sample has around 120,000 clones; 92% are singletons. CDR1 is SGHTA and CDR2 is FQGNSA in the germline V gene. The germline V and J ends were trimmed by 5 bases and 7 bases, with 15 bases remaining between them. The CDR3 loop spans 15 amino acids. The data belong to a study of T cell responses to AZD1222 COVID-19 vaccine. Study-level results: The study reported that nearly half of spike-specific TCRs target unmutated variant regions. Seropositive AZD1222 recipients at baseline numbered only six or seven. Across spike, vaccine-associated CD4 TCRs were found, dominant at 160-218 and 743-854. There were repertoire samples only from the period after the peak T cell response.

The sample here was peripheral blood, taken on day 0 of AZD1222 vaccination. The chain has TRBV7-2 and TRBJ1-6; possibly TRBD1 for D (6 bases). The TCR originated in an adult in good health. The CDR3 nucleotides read TGTGCCAGCAGCCCGAGGACAGCCTTAAATTCACCCCTCCACTTT. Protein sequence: CASSPRTALNSPLHF.